The entry below describes one T cell receptor (beta chain). The data derive from a study of blood T cell repertoires in COVID-19. At the level of the study: The United States, Italy and Spain were the sources of the acute and convalescent COVID-19 samples. Nucleic acid was either cDNA or gDNA, and it came from T cells, B-cell-depleted T cells, or PBMCs.

Per the authors' pipeline: Researchers report that nucleated cell counts were estimated from reference gene primer amplification. Profiled with immunoSEQ multiplex PCR; TCRdb holds only in-frame clones, not every one. From that table come the V and J calls and clone size; the DNA was used to work out D and trimming. The table includes about 38,000 clones, about two thirds detected once. It was during active infection that Seattle patients were enrolled and then longitudinally followed. Trimming took off 4 bases at V and 0 bases at J, with 11 bases between the two ends. Germline loops: CDR1 SGHNT, CDR2 YYREEE (reference sequence). The CDR3 is 15 residues long.

The V gene is TRBV5-4, the J gene TRBJ2-1; weak D call: TRBD2 (6 bases). This receptor was obtained from a man in his 70s with COVID-19, enrolled during active disease. What was sequenced was peripheral blood. The CDR3 is CASSLARSSYNEQFF. Here the CDR3 DNA reads TGTGCCAGCAGCCTAGCGCGGAGCTCCTACAATGAGCAGTTCTTC.